These T cell receptor beta chains were read from a single sample in a study of radiotherapy plus CTLA-4 blockade in lung cancer. Using immunoSEQ multiplex PCR, the repertoire was profiled, and TCRdb retains in-frame clones only, with some absent. The sample lists 89,000 or so clones; 75% to 90% were seen once. Sequenced here: peripheral blood, sampled from a patient treated with radiotherapy plus ipilimumab. These receptors were collected from a human donor with non-small cell lung cancer who had a partial response to radiotherapy plus ipilimumab. CDR3s include the opening cysteine and the closing phenylalanine or tryptophan. A D gene is named only where the DNA matches it firmly. Size is stated for part of the rows, as once, few or many counts, or as a class when the clone is expanded.

J gene	clone size	V gene	D gene	CDR3 DNA	CDR3 protein
TRBJ2-7	-	TRBV7-2	-	TGTGCCAGCAGCTTACGGGGTACCTACGAGCAGTACTTC	CASSLRGTYEQYF
TRBJ2-4	few	TRBV28	-	TGTGCCAGCAGTCCTTCAGGGCCGAACATTCAGTACTTC	CASSPSGPNIQYF
TRBJ1-1	-	TRBV2	-	TGTGCCAGCAGGCCGGTTATTATGTACACTGAAGCTTTCTTT	CASRPVIMYTEAFF
TRBJ2-3	-	TRBV9	-	TGTGCCAGCAGCGTTCAGGGGACATCTAGCACAGATACGCAGTATTTT	CASSVQGTSSTDTQYF
TRBJ1-1	-	TRBV18	TRBD1	TGTGCCAGCTCACCATGGACAGGGGCGTTGAACACTGAAGCTTTCTTT	CASSPWTGALNTEAFF
TRBJ2-2	-	TRBV4-2	-	TGTGCCAGCAGCCAGGATGCGGGGACCGGGGAGCTGTTTTTT	CASSQDAGTGELFF
TRBJ1-5	-	TRBV27	TRBD1	TGTGCCAGCAGTTCCTTCGGGGCAGGGGGGAGCAATCAGCCCCAGCATTTT	CASSSFGAGGSNQPQHF
TRBJ1-1	-	TRBV9	-	TGTGCCAGCAGCGTAGAATACAGGGTGGACACTGAAGCTTTCTTT	CASSVEYRVDTEAFF
TRBJ1-3	few	TRBV19	-	TGTGCCAGTAGTATAGGTCGAGGAGGCACCATATATTTT	CASSIGRGGTIYF
TRBJ2-1	-	TRBV10-1	-	TGCGCCAGCAGTGAGGGGGGGTATGAGCAGTTCTTC	CASSEGGYEQFF
TRBJ2-1	-	TRBV15	TRBD1	TGTGCCACCAGCAGACAGACGACAGGGGGAAGCTCCTACAATGAGCAGTTCTTC	CATSRQTTGGSSYNEQFF
TRBJ2-7	-	TRBV6-1	TRBD1	TGTGCCAGCAGTGAAAGGGGGACAGCCTACGAGCAGTACTTC	CASSERGTAYEQYF
TRBJ1-5	-	TRBV9	-	TGTGCCAGCAGCGTAGACGGTAATCAGCCCCAGCATTTT	CASSVDGNQPQHF
TRBJ1-1	few	TRBV7-2	TRBD1	TGTGCCAGCCGGTCGCCTCACAGGGGTAACACTGAAGCTTTCTTT	CASRSPHRGNTEAFF
TRBJ2-5	once	TRBV9	-	TGTGCCAGCAGCGTAGACATCGCCGCCGGGGAGACCCAGTACTTC	CASSVDIAAGETQYF
TRBJ2-1	-	TRBV7-2	TRBD2	TGTGCCAGCAGCTTAGGAGCGGGATATATCGATGAGCAGTTCTTC	CASSLGAGYIDEQFF